This passage covers 10 T cell receptor beta chains from one sample sequenced in a study of blood T cell repertoires in COVID-19. The table came from immunoSEQ multiplex PCR; TCRdb's copy has only in-frame clones and leaves some out. This sample has under 200,000 clones, with around nine tenths found just once. Sequencing input: peripheral blood. The receptors come from a woman aged 70 to 79 with COVID-19, enrolled during active disease.

This chain joins TRBV7-9 and TRBJ1-1; the match to TRBD1 covers 9 bases. With 6 bases clipped from V and 6 bases from J, the junction kept 8 bases outside the gene matches. The CDR3 is made up of 14 amino acids. Germline V gene lookup returns CDR1 SEHNR and CDR2 FQNEAQ (reference sequence). CDR3 protein: CASRADRGGAEAFF. CDR3 coding DNA: TGTGCCAGCAGAGCGGACAGGGGCGGCGCTGAAGCTTTCTTT.

This chain uses TRBV2 with TRBJ2-5; D perhaps matches TRBD1 (5 bases). Trimming stripped 6 bases from V and 5 bases from J, with 7 bases between. This CDR3 has 11 residues. Germline V CDR1 and CDR2: SNHLY, FYNNEI. The CDR3 loop reads CASRGQETQYF. For the CDR3, the DNA is TGTGCCAGCAGGGGGCAGGAGACCCAGTACTTC.

The chain combines TRBV10-1 with TRBJ2-1, with 14 nucleotides matching TRBD2. Germline V gene data show CDR1 as WNHNN and CDR2 as SYGVQD (reference sequence). The trim removed 6 bases at V and 3 bases at J, leaving 7 bases unmatched. The CDR3 has 17 amino acids. CDR3 sequence (DNA): TGCGCCAGCAGCAAGGGACTAGCGGGGGTACACTACAATGAGCAGTTCTTC. It codes for CASSKGLAGVHYNEQFF.

This clone came up once. The chain joins TRBV15 to TRBJ2-5, with a possible D match to TRBD2 (5 bases). The germline V gene encodes CDR1 LNHNV and CDR2 YYDKDF (reference sequence). Trimming shortened V by 4 bases and J by 4 bases, and 19 bases separated the two germline ends. CDR3 size: 16 residues. CDR3 DNA sequence: TGTGCCACCAGCACCGGGAACACACGCTCGGGAGAGACCCAGTACTTC. Translation: CATSTGNTRSGETQYF.

This rearrangement joins TRBV5-1 to TRBJ1-2; D unclear. The germline V gene has CDR1 SGHRS and CDR2 YFSETQ. The CDR3 runs 14 residues. The V and J ends lost 0 bases and 2 bases respectively, with 8 bases between them. CDR3 DNA: TGCGCCAGCAGCTTGGTACTCGGGAACTATGGCTACACCTTC. The encoded protein is CASSLVLGNYGYTF.

The chain couples TRBV20-1 to TRBJ1-1, with 8 bases lining up with TRBD1. The CDR3 loop spans 11 amino acids. The germline CDR1 and CDR2 sequences are DFQATT and SNEGSKA (reference sequence). This chain's CDR3 is CNHQGAAEAFF. CDR3 DNA: TGCAACCACCAGGGGGCCGCTGAAGCTTTCTTT.

This clone came up a few times. This chain connects TRBV3-1 (or the pseudogene TRBV3-2) to TRBJ2-1; 9 nucleotides agree with TRBD2. This CDR3 has 17 residues. V shed 0 bases and J 6 bases; nucleotides not matched to a gene: 9. Looked up from germline, CDR1 is LGHDT and CDR2 is YNNKEL (reference sequence). CDR3 sequence: CASSQDYPAGGRNEQFF. Written as DNA, the CDR3 is TGTGCCAGCAGCCAAGATTACCCGGCGGGGGGGCGCAATGAGCAGTTCTTC.

The DNA for the CDR3 is TGTGCCAGCATGGGGGGGCCTTTTGGGGCCAACGTCCTGACTTTC. Translating it yields CASMGGPFGANVLTF. The chain recombines TRBV9 with TRBJ2-6, with a tentative D call TRBD2 (7 bases). The CDR3 runs 15 residues. Germline loops: CDR1 SGDLS, CDR2 YYNGEE. V was cut by 6 bases and J by 3 bases, with 13 bases left in between.

The chain combines TRBV7-2 with TRBJ2-7; D is undetermined. V lost 1 base, J lost 4 bases, and 14 bases lay in between. Germline CDR1 and CDR2: SGHTA and FQGNSA. There are 15 residues in the CDR3. The CDR3 is CASSLEVSLNYEQYF. The CDR3, as DNA: TGTGCCAGCAGCTTAGAAGTGTCTCTAAATTACGAGCAGTACTTC.

This rearrangement joins TRBV10-1 to TRBJ1-3, with 9 nucleotides matching TRBD1. Trimming cost V 6 bases and J 2 bases; bases outside gene matches: 5. This CDR3 region has 15 residues. From germline, CDR1 is WNHNN and CDR2 SYGVQD (reference sequence). The CDR3 reads CASSPGTGTGNTIYF. In DNA form, the CDR3 reads TGCGCCAGCAGCCCCGGGACAGGGACTGGAAACACCATATATTTT.